These 22 T cell receptor beta chains originate from one sample sequenced in a study of T cell repertoires in cytomegalovirus infection. TCRdb reanalysed the reads using MiXCR and keeps one entry per CDR3 protein. This sample has 300,000 to 450,000 distinct CDR3 sequences, with 15% to 20% found just once. Material: PBMCs. These receptors originate from a human donor in good health (CMV status not recorded). Some clones in this sample may be carry-over from other donors' samples.

This clonotype was detected a few times. J is TRBJ2-2 and V is TRBV28, with 7 bases lining up with TRBD1. Germline assignment: CDR1 MDHEN and CDR2 SYDVKM. The CDR3 extends over 15 amino acids. Unmatched junction bases numbered 7, after V lost 3 bases and J lost 6 bases. DNA for the CDR3: TGTGCCAGCAGTTTTCGACAGGGATTATCCGGGGAGCTGTTTTTT. Its protein is CASSFRQGLSGELFF.

CDR3 in amino acids: CASSKGTAYTEAFF. Written as DNA, the CDR3 is TGTGCCAGCAGCAAAGGGACAGCCTACACTGAAGCTTTCTTT. The chain recombines TRBV28 with TRBJ1-1; TRBD1 matches at 7 bases. The length of the CDR3 is 14 residues. Germline values: CDR1 MDHEN, CDR2 SYDVKM. Trimming removed 6 bases from V and 3 bases from J; junction bases left unmatched: 7.

Ten or more counts support this clonotype. The V and J genes are TRBV7-9 and TRBJ2-5; D is possibly TRBD2 (6 bases). There are 16 residues in the CDR3. Germline assignment: CDR1 SEHNR and CDR2 FQNEAQ (reference sequence). The V gene lost 5 bases and the J gene lost 2 bases, with 18 bases spanning the gap. DNA for the CDR3: TGTGCCAGCAGCGCAGTGGGGGGAGGACTGCAAGAGACCCAGTACTTC. Its translation is CASSAVGGGLQETQYF.

This clonotype showed up many times. The V gene is TRBV7-8, the J gene TRBJ2-3; 7 positions agree with TRBD2. Losses at the gene ends were 5 bases for V and 6 bases for J; bases not matched to a gene: 8. Germline V gives CDR1 SGHVS, CDR2 FQNEAQ. This CDR3 region has 14 residues. The CDR3 bases are TGTGCCAGCAGCCGTACATGGCGGGGGGATACGCAGTATTTT. Amino acid sequence: CASSRTWRGDTQYF. Looking up the rest from reference TRBV7-8 and TRBJ2-3 gives the full variable domain: GAGVSQSPRYKVAKRGQDVALRCDPISGHVSLFWYQQALGQGPEFLTYFQNEAQLDKSGLPSDRFFAERPEGSVSTLKIQRTQQEDSAVYLCASSRTWRGDTQYFGPGTRLTVL.

This clonotype was seen ten or more times. The gene calls are TRBV7-9 and TRBJ2-1, with TRBD2 matching over 9 bases. Germline CDR1 reads SEHNR; CDR2 reads FQNEAQ (reference sequence). The V and J ends lost 5 bases and 7 bases, in that order; junction bases with no gene match: 12. CDR3 length: 16 amino acids. CDR3: CASSPSGGPIGNEQFF. The CDR3 DNA reads as TGTGCCAGCAGCCCCAGCGGGGGGCCCATCGGGAATGAGCAGTTCTTC.

This clonotype was counted many times. In nucleotides, the CDR3 is TGTGCCAGTGGGACAGAGTATGGCTACACCTTC. This encodes CASGTEYGYTF. The chain joins TRBV19 to TRBJ1-2, with 7 bases aligning to TRBD1. The CDR3 has 11 residues. V trimming: 8 bases; J trimming: 5 bases; junction bases outside the gene matches: 2. Germline V gene data show CDR1 as LNHDA and CDR2 as SQIVND (reference sequence).

In this sample, this clonotype turned up many times. V is TRBV7-2 and J is TRBJ1-5; no reliable D call. Germline V gene sequence: CDR1 SGHTA, CDR2 FQGNSA. The CDR3 sequence is 12 residues long. The V gene lost 3 bases and the J gene lost 4 bases, with 4 bases spanning the gap. CDR3 bases: TGTGCCAGCAGCTTTTATAATCAGCCCCAGCATTTT. Amino acid sequence: CASSFYNQPQHF.

This clonotype was seen more than once but under ten times. The chain joins TRBV10-3 to TRBJ2-3; tentative D call: TRBD2 (6 bases). CDR1 ENHRY and CDR2 SYGVKD come from the germline V gene. With 6 bases removed from V and 6 bases from J, the gap between germline ends came to 7 bases. This CDR3 region has 11 residues. The CDR3 spells CAIRGGDTQYF. Written as DNA, the CDR3 is TGTGCCATCAGAGGAGGGGATACGCAGTATTTT.

The chain joins TRBV20-1 to TRBJ2-1; 9 bases are a match to TRBD2. The CDR3 loop spans 14 amino acids. Germline trimming cut 5 bases from V and 9 bases from J; bases unmatched to any gene: 11. The germline V gene encodes CDR1 DFQATT and CDR2 SNEGSKA (reference sequence). CDR3 in amino acids: CSAGLSSGTREQFF. CDR3 coding DNA: TGCAGTGCTGGATTATCTAGCGGGACGCGTGAGCAGTTCTTC.

The rearrangement links TRBV4-3 to TRBJ2-3; no definite D call. This CDR3 region has 13 residues. Germline V lookup: CDR1 LGHNA, CDR2 YSLEER. V lost 0 bases, J lost 5 bases, and 6 bases lay in between. The CDR3 is CASSQEIGDTQYF. The CDR3 DNA reads as TGCGCCAGCAGCCAAGAGATTGGAGATACGCAGTATTTT.

This clonotype was recorded many times. The genes are TRBV12-3 or TRBV12-4 and TRBJ1-1, with no clear D. The CDR3 length is 11 residues. V lost 6 bases to trimming and J lost 0 bases, with 2 bases between them. CDR3 protein: CASRMNTEAFF. In nucleotides, the CDR3 is TGTGCCAGCAGGATGAACACTGAAGCTTTCTTT.

This clonotype was seen repeatedly, ten times or more. The chain uses TRBV19 and TRBJ2-1, with a weak D call TRBD2 (6 bases). Germline V gene data show CDR1 as LNHDA and CDR2 as SQIVND (reference sequence). Trimming stripped 1 base from V and 0 bases from J, with 7 bases between. The CDR3 covers 15 residues. CDR3 in amino acids: CASSIAGSSYNEQFF. CDR3 in DNA: TGTGCCAGTAGTATAGCCGGGAGCTCCTACAATGAGCAGTTCTTC. Together with reference TRBV19 and TRBJ2-1, the CDR3 gives the full variable domain: DGGITQSPKYLFRKEGQNVTLSCEQNLNHDAMYWYRQDPGQGLRLIYYSQIVNDFQKGDIAEGYSVSREKKESFPLTVTSAQKNPTAFYLCASSIAGSSYNEQFFGPGTRLTVL.

At least ten counts were recorded for this clonotype. The gene calls are TRBV7-2 and TRBJ1-2, with 7 bases aligning to TRBD1. The germline V gene encodes CDR1 SGHTA and CDR2 FQGNSA. The CDR3 is 16 amino acids. V lost 2 bases, J lost 5 bases, and 11 bases stayed unmatched. CDR3 loop: CASSLQTGTAEYGYTF. CDR3 nucleotides: TGTGCCAGCAGCTTACAAACCGGGACAGCGGAATATGGCTACACCTTC.

There are a few counts of this clonotype. This sequence joins TRBV19 and TRBJ2-7, with D possibly TRBD1 on 5 matching bases. CDR3 length: 16 amino acids. The V end was cut by 3 bases, the J end by 5 bases, with 20 bases between. Germline V gene sequence: CDR1 LNHDA, CDR2 SQIVND (reference sequence). The CDR3 DNA sequence: TGTGCCAGTAGTATTTTCCAGGGCTTGATCCTGAACGAGCAGTACTTC. This gives the protein CASSIFQGLILNEQYF. Filled out from reference TRBV19 and TRBJ2-7, the complete variable domain reads DGGITQSPKYLFRKEGQNVTLSCEQNLNHDAMYWYRQDPGQGLRLIYYSQIVNDFQKGDIAEGYSVSREKKESFPLTVTSAQKNPTAFYLCASSIFQGLILNEQYFGPGTRLTVT.

In its sample, this clonotype was seen a few times. The rearrangement links TRBV7-8 to TRBJ2-3, with TRBD2 identical over 12 bases. J gave up 6 bases and V 2 bases, and 3 bases lay outside the gene matches. Germline assignment: CDR1 SGHVS and CDR2 FQNEAQ. The CDR3 is 15 residues long. The CDR3 region has the DNA TGTGCCAGCAGCTTACTAGCGGGAGGGCGTGATACGCAGTATTTT. Translating gives CASSLLAGGRDTQYF.

The table lists this clonotype with many counts. The chain recombines TRBV27 with TRBJ1-2, with TRBD1 matching 10 bases. The germline V gene encodes CDR1 MNHEY and CDR2 SMNVEV (reference sequence). This CDR3 contains 18 residues. V trimming: 0 bases; J trimming: 4 bases; junction bases outside the gene matches: 11. Here the CDR3 reads CASSLSLSWDRGIYGYTF. Here the CDR3 DNA reads TGTGCCAGCAGTTTATCCTTATCCTGGGACAGGGGAATCTATGGCTACACCTTC.

This clonotype was picked up many times. The V and J genes are TRBV12-3 or TRBV12-4 and TRBJ2-1, with D perhaps TRBD2 (6 bases). V was pared by 10 bases and J by 3 bases, with 16 bases between. This CDR3 is 14 amino acids long. CDR3 sequence: CATEVAENYNEQFF. CDR3 nucleotide sequence: TGTGCCACCGAAGTAGCGGAAAACTACAATGAGCAGTTCTTC.

This clonotype appeared many times. This rearrangement joins TRBV28 to TRBJ2-7; D is unclear. This CDR3 region has 14 residues. The V and J ends lost 2 bases and 1 base respectively, with 9 bases between them. The germline V gene encodes CDR1 MDHEN and CDR2 SYDVKM. CDR3 region: CASSLQPPSYEQYF. CDR3 coding DNA: TGTGCCAGCAGTTTACAACCCCCTTCCTACGAGCAGTACTTC.

This clonotype has ten or more counts. The gene calls are TRBV4-3 and TRBJ1-2, with TRBD1 matching over 7 bases. CDR3 length equals 18 residues. CDR1 and CDR2 from the germline V gene are LGHNA and YSLEER. J was trimmed by 0 bases and V by 3 bases; bases with no gene match: 13. This CDR3 reads CASSHLLETGKANYGYTF. CDR3 DNA: TGCGCCAGCAGCCACCTCCTGGAGACAGGGAAGGCTAACTATGGCTACACCTTC.

This clonotype has a count of ten or more. The chain joins TRBV7-6 to TRBJ1-4; weak D call: TRBD1 (5 bases). Trimming stripped 4 bases from V and 5 bases from J, with 14 bases between. There are 15 residues in the CDR3. The germline gives CDR1 SGHVS, CDR2 FNYEAQ. The CDR3 bases are TGTGCCAGCAGCTCAACCGGGGCGCTAAATGAAAAACTGTTTTTT. Its translation: CASSSTGALNEKLFF.

This clonotype was counted between two and nine times. The rearrangement links TRBV20-1 to TRBJ2-3, with D possibly matching TRBD2 (6 bases). This CDR3 spans 14 amino acids. Germline-derived CDR1 and CDR2 are DFQATT and SNEGSKA (reference sequence). The V gene lost 3 bases and the J gene lost 2 bases, with 12 bases spanning the gap. The CDR3: CSASRGEITDTQYF. Written as DNA, the CDR3 is TGCAGTGCTAGTCGCGGGGAAATCACAGATACGCAGTATTTT.

CDR3 in amino acids: CASSVALWPDEQYF. Written as DNA, the CDR3 is TGTGCCAGCAGCGTAGCTTTATGGCCAGACGAGCAGTACTTC. The genes are TRBV9 and TRBJ2-7; D is unresolved. Germline loops: CDR1 SGDLS, CDR2 YYNGEE. The CDR3 spans 14 residues. The germline V and J ends were trimmed by 0 bases and 5 bases, with 12 bases remaining between them.